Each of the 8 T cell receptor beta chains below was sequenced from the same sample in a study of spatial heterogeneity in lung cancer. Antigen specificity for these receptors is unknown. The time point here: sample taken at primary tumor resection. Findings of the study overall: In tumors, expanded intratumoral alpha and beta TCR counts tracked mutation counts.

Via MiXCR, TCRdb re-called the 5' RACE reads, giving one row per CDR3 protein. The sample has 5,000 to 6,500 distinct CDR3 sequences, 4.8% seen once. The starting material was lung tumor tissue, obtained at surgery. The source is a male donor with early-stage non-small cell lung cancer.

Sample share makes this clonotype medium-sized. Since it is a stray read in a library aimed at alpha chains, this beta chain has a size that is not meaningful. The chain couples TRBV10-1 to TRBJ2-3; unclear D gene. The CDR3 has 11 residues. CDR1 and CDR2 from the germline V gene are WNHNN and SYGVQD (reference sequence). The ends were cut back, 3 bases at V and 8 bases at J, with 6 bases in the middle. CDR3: CASSDSRTQYF. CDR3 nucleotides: TGCGCCAGCAGTGATTCACGTACGCAGTATTTT.

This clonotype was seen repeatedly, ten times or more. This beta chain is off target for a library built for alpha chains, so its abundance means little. The CDR3, as DNA: TGTGCCACCACAGGGGGAAGAGGCTACACCTTC. Translation gives CATTGGRGYTF. This chain uses TRBV10-3 with TRBJ1-2, with 8 bases fitting TRBD1. Germline assignment: CDR1 ENHRY and CDR2 SYGVKD. The length of the CDR3 is 11 residues. The J segment lost 8 bases and the V segment lost 10 bases, leaving 6 bases of the junction unmatched.

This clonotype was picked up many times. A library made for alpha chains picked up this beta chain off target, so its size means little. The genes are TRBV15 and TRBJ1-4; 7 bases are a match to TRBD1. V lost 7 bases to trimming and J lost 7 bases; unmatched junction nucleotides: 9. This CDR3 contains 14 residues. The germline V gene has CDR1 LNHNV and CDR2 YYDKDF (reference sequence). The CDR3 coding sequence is TGTGCCACCAACCGGGGACAGAGTAGTGAAAAACTGTTTTTT. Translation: CATNRGQSSEKLFF.

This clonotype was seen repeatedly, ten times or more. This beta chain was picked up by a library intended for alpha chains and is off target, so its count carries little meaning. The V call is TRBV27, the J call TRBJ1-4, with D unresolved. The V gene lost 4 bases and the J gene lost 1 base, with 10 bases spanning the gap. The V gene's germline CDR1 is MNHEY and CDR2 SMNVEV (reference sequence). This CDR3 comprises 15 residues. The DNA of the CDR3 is TGTGCCAGCAGTTCCACGGGCGGAACTAATGAAAAACTGTTTTTT. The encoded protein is CASSSTGGTNEKLFF.

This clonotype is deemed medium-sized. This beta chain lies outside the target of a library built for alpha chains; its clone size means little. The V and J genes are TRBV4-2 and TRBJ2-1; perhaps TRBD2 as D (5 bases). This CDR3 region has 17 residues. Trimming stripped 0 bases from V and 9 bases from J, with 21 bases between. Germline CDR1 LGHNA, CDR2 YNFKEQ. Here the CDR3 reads CASSQDAGGGLLGEQFF. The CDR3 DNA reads TGTGCCAGCAGCCAAGATGCCGGCGGAGGTTTGCTTGGTGAGCAGTTCTTC.

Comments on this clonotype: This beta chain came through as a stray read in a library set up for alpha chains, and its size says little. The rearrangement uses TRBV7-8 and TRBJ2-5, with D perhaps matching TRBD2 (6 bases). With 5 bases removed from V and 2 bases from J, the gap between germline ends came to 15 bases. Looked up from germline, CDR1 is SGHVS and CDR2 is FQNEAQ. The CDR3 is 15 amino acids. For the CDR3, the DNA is TGTGCCAGCAGCCCCCAAGCGGGCCTGCAAGAGACCCAGTACTTC. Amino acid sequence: CASSPQAGLQETQYF. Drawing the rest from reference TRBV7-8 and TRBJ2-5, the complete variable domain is GAGVSQSPRYKVAKRGQDVALRCDPISGHVSLFWYQQALGQGPEFLTYFQNEAQLDKSGLPSDRFFAERPEGSVSTLKIQRTQQEDSAVYLCASSPQAGLQETQYFGPGTRLLVL.

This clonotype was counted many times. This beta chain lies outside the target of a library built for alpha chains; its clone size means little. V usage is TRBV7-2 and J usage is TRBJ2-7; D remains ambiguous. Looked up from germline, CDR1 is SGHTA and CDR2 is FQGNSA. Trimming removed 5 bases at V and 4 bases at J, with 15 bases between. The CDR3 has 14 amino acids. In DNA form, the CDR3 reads TGTGCCAGCAGCCCCGCGGCTGGTAGGTACGAGCAGTACTTC. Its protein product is CASSPAAGRYEQYF. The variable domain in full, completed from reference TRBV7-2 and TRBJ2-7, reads GAGVSQSPSNKVTEKGKDVELRCDPISGHTALYWYRQSLGQGLEFLIYFQGNSAPDKSGLPSDRFSAERTGGSVSTLTIQRTQQEDSAVYLCASSPAAGRYEQYFGPGTRLTVT.

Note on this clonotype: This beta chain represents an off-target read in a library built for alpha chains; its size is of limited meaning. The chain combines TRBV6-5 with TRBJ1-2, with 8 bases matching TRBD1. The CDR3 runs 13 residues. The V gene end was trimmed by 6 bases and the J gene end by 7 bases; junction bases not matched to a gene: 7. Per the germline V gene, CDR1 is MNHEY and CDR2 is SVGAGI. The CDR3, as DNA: TGTGCCAGCAGCCCGGACAGGGAGATTGGCTACACCTTC. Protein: CASSPDREIGYTF.